Each of the 21 T cell receptor beta chains below was sequenced from the same sample in a study of blood T cell repertoires in COVID-19 (TCRdb year 2020). Library prep was done by the immunoSEQ multiplex PCR assay. Sourced from immuneACCESS, this table was stored by TCRdb with only in-frame sequences that have V and J called. A share of the clones is absent; for the studies checked, an unresolved V gene accounts for under half, and the remainder has no known explanation. This sample lists around 100,000 clones; around nine tenths were detected once. The ten largest account for about 3% of the sample. Sequencing input: peripheral blood. All receptors derive from a human donor in a cohort sampled during active COVID-19.

V usage is TRBV13 and J usage is TRBJ2-5; D possibly corresponds to TRBD2 (7 bases). CDR3 length equals 14 residues. Germline CDR1 is PRHDT and CDR2 is FYEKMQ (reference sequence). V was cut by 8 bases and J by 7 bases, with 20 bases left in between. The CDR3 DNA is TGTGCCAGCTCGTCCGGAGGGGGGGCCAGGACCCAGTACTTC. As protein: CASSSGGGARTQYF.

V gene TRBV5-6 combines with J gene TRBJ2-2; 10 nucleotides agree with TRBD1. CDR1 and CDR2 from the germline V gene are SGHDT and YYEEEE. The CDR3 has 14 amino acids. V lost 10 bases, J lost 7 bases, and 10 bases stayed unmatched. DNA for the CDR3: TGTGCCGGCTCCGGGACAGGGGATATCGGGGAGCTGTTTTTT. It is translated as CAGSGTGDIGELFF.

This clone was recorded only once. The chain joins TRBV5-1 to TRBJ1-5, with 9 bases matching TRBD1. The V segment lost 4 bases and the J segment 3 bases; nucleotides outside the gene matches: 8. Germline V lookup: CDR1 SGHRS, CDR2 YFSETQ. The CDR3 is 16 residues long. CDR3 nucleotide sequence: TGCGCCAGCAGCGAAACAGGGGGCTTGGACAATCAGCCCCAGCATTTT. It translates to CASSETGGLDNQPQHF.

The chain combines TRBV27 with TRBJ2-4, with D possibly matching TRBD2 (6 bases). Germline lookup yields CDR1 MNHEY and CDR2 SMNVEV (reference sequence). This CDR3 spans 13 amino acids. Trimming removed 2 bases from V and 15 bases from J, with 17 bases in between. The CDR3 sequence is CASSLAGRDPMYF. The CDR3 bases are TGTGCCAGCAGTTTAGCAGGGCGGGATCCCATGTACTTC.

In DNA, the CDR3 is TGCGCCAGCAGTGAAACAGGGGGCATCAATCAGCCCCAGCATTTT. It specifies CASSETGGINQPQHF. This chain joins TRBV10-2 and TRBJ1-5, with 9 positions matching TRBD1. The CDR3 totals 15 residues. The trim removed 3 bases at V and 3 bases at J, leaving 3 bases unmatched. Germline CDR1 WSHSY, CDR2 SAAADI.

The chain carries TRBV2 and TRBJ1-1; D gene ambiguous. The V end was cut by 6 bases, the J end by 0 bases, with 11 bases between. CDR1 and CDR2 (germline): SNHLY, FYNNEI. The CDR3 is made up of 14 amino acids. This CDR3 reads CASSRHLMNTEAFF. CDR3 nucleotide sequence: TGTGCCAGCAGCAGACACCTCATGAACACTGAAGCTTTCTTT.

The rearrangement links TRBV4-2 to TRBJ2-5; 9 nucleotides align to TRBD1. This CDR3 contains 12 residues. V lost 11 bases, J lost 5 bases, and 6 bases stayed unmatched. Germline CDR1 reads LGHNA; CDR2 reads YNFKEQ. The CDR3 bases are TGTGCCGCTGGGACAGGGAGGGAGACCCAGTACTTC. It encodes CAAGTGRETQYF.

V gene TRBV19 combines with J gene TRBJ1-5, with 7 positions matching TRBD1. The CDR3 has 13 residues. CDR1 and CDR2 from the germline V gene are LNHDA and SQIVND (reference sequence). V trimming: 6 bases; J trimming: 3 bases; junction bases outside the gene matches: 2. DNA of the CDR3: TGTGCCAGTAGAACAGGGGTCAATCAGCCCCAGCATTTT. This sequence encodes CASRTGVNQPQHF.

V gene TRBV11-2 combines with J gene TRBJ1-3; perhaps TRBD1 as D (5 bases). V gave up 5 bases and J gave up 0 bases, with 14 bases separating them. Germline lookup yields CDR1 SGHAT and CDR2 FQNNGV. This CDR3 contains 16 residues. Written as DNA, the CDR3 is TGTGCCAGCAGCCCCAGACAGCTTCGCTCTGGAAACACCATATATTTT. It encodes CASSPRQLRSGNTIYF.

This chain connects TRBV9 to TRBJ2-7, with 7 bases fitting TRBD1. The trim removed 0 bases at V and 3 bases at J, leaving 3 bases unmatched. The CDR3 has 14 amino acids. CDR1 is SGDLS and CDR2 is YYNGEE in the germline V gene. The CDR3 DNA reads as TGTGCCAGCAGCGTAGAGGGGACAGTCTACGAGCAGTACTTC. Translated, it gives CASSVEGTVYEQYF.

The V call is TRBV3-1 (or the pseudogene TRBV3-2), the J call TRBJ1-1, with D tentatively TRBD1 (6 bases). The ends were cut back, 0 bases at V and 8 bases at J, with 13 bases in the middle. Germline V gene data show CDR1 as LGHDT and CDR2 as YNNKEL (reference sequence). This CDR3 has 14 amino acids. The CDR3 here is CASSQESGQREAFF. In DNA form, the CDR3 reads TGTGCCAGCAGCCAAGAATCAGGACAGCGGGAAGCTTTCTTT.

This clone was seen a few times. The rearrangement joins TRBV18 to TRBJ2-5, with 9 bases lining up with TRBD1. V lost 4 bases, J lost 2 bases, and 11 bases stayed unmatched. CDR3 size: 17 residues. Germline CDR1 and CDR2: KGHSH and LQKENI. CDR3 in amino acids: CASSLFSSGQGQETQYF. The CDR3 bases are TGTGCCAGCTCACTTTTTTCCTCGGGACAGGGACAAGAGACCCAGTACTTC.

The chain combines TRBV5-1 with TRBJ1-4, with D possibly TRBD1 on 5 matching bases. V was pared by 0 bases and J by 6 bases, with 12 bases between. CDR1 and CDR2 from the germline V gene are SGHRS and YFSETQ. The CDR3 extends over 15 amino acids. The CDR3 DNA is TGCGCCAGCAGCTTGGATAGGGGCTCTGATGAAAAACTGTTTTTT. Amino acid sequence: CASSLDRGSDEKLFF. Full variable domain (missing parts from reference TRBV5-1 and TRBJ1-4): KAGVTQTPRYLIKTRGQQVTLSCSPISGHRSVSWYQQTPGQGLQFLFEYFSETQRNKGNFPGRFSGRQFSNSRSEMNVSTLELGDSALYLCASSLDRGSDEKLFFGSGTQLSVL.

J is TRBJ2-7 and V is TRBV28; D is unresolved. The CDR3 runs 11 residues. V lost 10 bases, J lost 3 bases, and 10 bases lay in between. Germline-derived CDR1 and CDR2 are MDHEN and SYDVKM. DNA of the CDR3: TGTGCCACCTACAGCCACTACGAGCAGTACTTC. Protein: CATYSHYEQYF.

J is TRBJ1-2 and V is TRBV7-9; D possibly corresponds to TRBD1 (5 bases). This CDR3 has 15 amino acids. The V end was cut by 1 base, the J end by 3 bases, with 12 bases between. CDR1 is SEHNR, CDR2 FQNEAQ, per germline (reference sequence). CDR3 sequence reads: CASSLVGSRDYGYTF. The CDR3 DNA reads TGTGCCAGCAGCTTAGTTGGTTCCAGGGACTATGGCTACACCTTC.

The V gene is TRBV18, the J gene TRBJ1-2, with 9 bases fitting TRBD1. Germline trimming cut 2 bases from V and 4 bases from J; bases unmatched to any gene: 5. The CDR3 spans 15 residues. Germline V lookup: CDR1 KGHSH, CDR2 LQKENI. Here the CDR3 DNA reads TGTGCCAGCTCACCAAAGGACAGGGGCCCCTATGGCTACACCTTC. Its translation is CASSPKDRGPYGYTF.

CDR3 loop: CASSSRAGGSLAFF. The CDR3 DNA reads TGTGCCAGCAGCTCTCGAGCAGGGGGATCCTTAGCTTTCTTT. The gene calls are TRBV7-6 and TRBJ1-1; 7 nucleotides match TRBD1. The germline gives CDR1 SGHVS, CDR2 FNYEAQ. Trimming at V came to 4 bases and at J to 10 bases, leaving 12 bases not matched to a gene. This CDR3 contains 14 residues.

The rearrangement uses TRBV3-1 (or the pseudogene TRBV3-2) and TRBJ2-1; D is perhaps TRBD1 (6 bases). Germline V gene data show CDR1 as LGHDT and CDR2 as YNNKEL (reference sequence). V was clipped by 3 bases and J by 8 bases, with 17 bases between them. This CDR3 has 15 amino acids. CDR3 region: CASSQMGAQYHEQFF. The CDR3 DNA sequence: TGTGCCAGCAGCCAGATGGGGGCGCAATATCATGAGCAGTTCTTC.

The CDR3 bases are TGCGCCAGCAGCGCGACACCGAGGGCGGAAAAACTGTTTTTT. As protein: CASSATPRAEKLFF. The chain carries TRBV10-2 and TRBJ1-4, with D unclear. CDR3 length equals 14 residues. Germline V gene lookup returns CDR1 WSHSY and CDR2 SAAADI. Trimming shortened V by 6 bases and J by 8 bases, and 16 bases separated the two germline ends.

This clone is a singleton in its sample. One end of the junction varies from germline; a read error may be responsible. The V and J genes are TRBV9 and TRBJ1-6, with D perhaps matching TRBD1 (5 bases). The CDR3 has 16 amino acids. From germline, CDR1 is SGDLS and CDR2 YYNGEE. The CDR3 region has the DNA TGTGCCAGCAGCGTAGGAGGGACTTCCTTTAATTCACCCCTCCACTTT. It is translated as CASSVGGTSFNSPLHF.

The V and J genes are TRBV10-1 and TRBJ2-1; tentatively, D is TRBD1 (5 bases). The CDR3 has 15 residues. V lost 3 bases and J lost 5, with 14 bases in between. Germline loops: CDR1 WNHNN, CDR2 SYGVQD (reference sequence). CDR3 in DNA: TGCGCCAGCAGTGAATACCCCCGGACAAACAATGAGCAGTTCTTC. Translation gives CASSEYPRTNNEQFF.